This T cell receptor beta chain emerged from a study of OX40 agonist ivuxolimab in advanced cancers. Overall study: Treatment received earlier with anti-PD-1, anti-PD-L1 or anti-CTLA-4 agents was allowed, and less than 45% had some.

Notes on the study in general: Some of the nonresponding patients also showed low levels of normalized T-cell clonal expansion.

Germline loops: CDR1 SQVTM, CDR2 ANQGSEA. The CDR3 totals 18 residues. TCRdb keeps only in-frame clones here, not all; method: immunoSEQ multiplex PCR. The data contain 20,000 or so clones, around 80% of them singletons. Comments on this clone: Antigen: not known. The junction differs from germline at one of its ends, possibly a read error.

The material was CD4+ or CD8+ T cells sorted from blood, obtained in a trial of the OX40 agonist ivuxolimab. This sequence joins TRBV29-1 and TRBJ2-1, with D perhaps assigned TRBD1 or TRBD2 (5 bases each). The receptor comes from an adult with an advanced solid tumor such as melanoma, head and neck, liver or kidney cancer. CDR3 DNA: TGCGGCGTTGAATTGGGGTACGGGACGCCATTTTCCTACAATGAGCAGTTCTTC. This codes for CGVELGYGTPFSYNEQFF.